The 9 T cell receptor beta chains reported below all come from one sample, sequenced in a study of vaccination and CD4 T cells after COVID-19. The treatment here: approximately 10-day PBMC culture with coronavirus spike peptide pools or control peptides (ViraFEST assay). Cultured CD4+ T cells had their DNA profiled by the Oncomine TCR Beta short-read assay. One entry per CDR3 protein, called by TCRdb with MiXCR from the PCR reads. The data show around 20,000 distinct CDR3 sequences, under 65% seen once. No antigens are known for them. Sample: CD4+ T cells from blood, cultured in vitro, taken after SARS-CoV-2 vaccination. The source is a human donor who received a COVID-19 vaccine.

The CDR3 sequence: CASSKIRSSNTGELFF. The CDR3 DNA reads TGTGCCAGCAGCAAGATCCGGAGTTCGAACACCGGGGAGCTGTTTTTT. This chain joins TRBV7-8 and TRBJ2-2; D unclear. The CDR3 is made up of 16 amino acids. Trimming pared 5 bases from V and 0 bases from J, leaving 13 bases between. Germline values: CDR1 SGHVS, CDR2 FQNEAQ. The full variable domain, in which reference TRBV7-8 and TRBJ2-2 provide the parts outside the CDR3, is GAGVSQSPRYKVAKRGQDVALRCDPISGHVSLFWYQQALGQGPEFLTYFQNEAQLDKSGLPSDRFFAERPEGSVSTLKIQRTQQEDSAVYLCASSKIRSSNTGELFFGEGSRLTVL.

The sample holds a few counts of this clonotype. The CDR3: CASSVTRSSAYTDTQYF. CDR3 sequence (DNA): TGTGCCAGCAGTGTTACCCGTTCCTCTGCATACACAGATACGCAGTATTTT. The chain uses TRBV2 and TRBJ2-3; D unresolved. The length of the CDR3 is 17 residues. The V end lost 4 bases, the J end lost 2 bases, and 19 bases lay between the germline ends. CDR1 SNHLY and CDR2 FYNNEI come from the germline V gene.

This chain uses TRBV12-3 or TRBV12-4 with TRBJ2-7, with D maybe TRBD1 (6 bases). Trimming pared 7 bases from V and 3 bases from J, leaving 22 bases between. The CDR3 length is 16 residues. The CDR3 DNA reads as TGTGCCAGCACCACAGGGCCAGGGAGTGGGAGCTACGAGCAGTACTTC. Encoded protein: CASTTGPGSGSYEQYF.

This clonotype was found a few times. The chain links TRBV19 to TRBJ1-2, with 11 bases identical to TRBD1. CDR1 is LNHDA and CDR2 is SQIVND in the germline V gene (reference sequence). V was pared by 3 bases and J by 5 bases, with 5 bases of the junction left unmatched. The CDR3 has 15 amino acids. The CDR3 nucleotides are TGTGCCAGTAGTATCTCCGGGACAGGGGGATATGGCTACACCTTC. It specifies CASSISGTGGYGYTF.

As DNA, the CDR3 is TGTGCCAGCAGCTACGGAGGGACCTATGGCTACACCTTC. Its protein is CASSYGGTYGYTF. This rearrangement joins TRBV7-9 to TRBJ1-2, with a weak D call TRBD1 (5 bases). CDR1 is SEHNR, CDR2 FQNEAQ, per germline (reference sequence). The V end was cut by 4 bases, the J end by 4 bases, with 10 bases between. The CDR3 extends over 13 amino acids.

V usage is TRBV29-1 and J usage is TRBJ2-3, with TRBD1 identical over 7 bases. This CDR3 is built from 15 residues. The V and J ends lost 2 bases and 0 bases, in that order; junction bases with no gene match: 5. Per germline, CDR1 SQVTM and CDR2 ANQGSEA. The CDR3 region is CSVETGAMSTDTQYF. The CDR3, as DNA: TGCAGCGTTGAAACAGGGGCGATGAGCACAGATACGCAGTATTTT.

This clonotype came up a few times. The V gene is TRBV27, the J gene TRBJ2-2; D may be TRBD1 (5 bases). V was shortened by 4 bases and J by 7 bases, with 13 bases between the two germline ends. This CDR3 is 14 amino acids long. In germline, CDR1 is MNHEY, CDR2 SMNVEV (reference sequence). CDR3 in amino acids: CASSWLRQGGELFF. For the CDR3, the DNA is TGTGCCAGCAGTTGGCTTAGGCAGGGCGGGGAGCTGTTTTTT.

The chain recombines TRBV6-5 with TRBJ2-7, with a tentative D call TRBD1 (7 bases). This CDR3 is built from 15 residues. CDR1 and CDR2 (germline): MNHEY, SVGAGI. The ends were cut back, 2 bases at V and 5 bases at J, with 16 bases in the middle. CDR3 nucleotides: TGTGCCAGCAGTTACCGAGGGGGCGGGGTGGACGAGCAGTACTTC. It encodes CASSYRGGGVDEQYF.

The rearrangement links TRBV19 to TRBJ1-5; the D gene is possibly TRBD1 (5 bases). This CDR3 comprises 12 residues. V lost 6 bases and J 2 bases, leaving 5 bases between the germline ends. Germline V gene sequence: CDR1 LNHDA, CDR2 SQIVND (reference sequence). The CDR3, as DNA: TGTGCCAGTAGACAGGGCAATCAGCCCCAGCATTTT. This sequence encodes CASRQGNQPQHF.